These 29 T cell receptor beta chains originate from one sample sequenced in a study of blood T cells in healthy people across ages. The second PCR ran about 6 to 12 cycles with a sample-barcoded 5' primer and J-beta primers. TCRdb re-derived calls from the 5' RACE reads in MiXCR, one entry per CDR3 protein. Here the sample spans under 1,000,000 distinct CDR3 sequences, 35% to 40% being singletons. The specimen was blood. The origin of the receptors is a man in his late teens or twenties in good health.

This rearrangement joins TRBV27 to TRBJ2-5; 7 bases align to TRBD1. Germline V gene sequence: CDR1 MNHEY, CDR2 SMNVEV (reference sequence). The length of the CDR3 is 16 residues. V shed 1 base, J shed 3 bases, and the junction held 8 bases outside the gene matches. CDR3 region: CASSLLGDRTKETQYF. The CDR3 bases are TGTGCCAGCAGTTTATTAGGGGACAGAACTAAAGAGACCCAGTACTTC.

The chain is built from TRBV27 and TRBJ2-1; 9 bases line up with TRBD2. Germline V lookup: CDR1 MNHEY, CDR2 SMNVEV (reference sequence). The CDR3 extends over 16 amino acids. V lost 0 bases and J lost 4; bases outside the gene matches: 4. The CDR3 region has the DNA TGTGCCAGCAGTTTATCGTTGAGCGGGAGGTACAATGAGCAGTTCTTC. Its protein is CASSLSLSGRYNEQFF.

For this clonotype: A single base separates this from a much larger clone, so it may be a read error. CDR3 nucleotides: TGCTGCGGGGTGCTATCCAGTACCTACGAGCAGTACTTC. Its translation: CCGVLSSTYEQYF. J is TRBJ2-7 and V is TRBV29-1; possibly TRBD2 for D (6 bases). The CDR3 runs 13 residues. Germline V lookup: CDR1 SQVTM, CDR2 ANQGSEA.

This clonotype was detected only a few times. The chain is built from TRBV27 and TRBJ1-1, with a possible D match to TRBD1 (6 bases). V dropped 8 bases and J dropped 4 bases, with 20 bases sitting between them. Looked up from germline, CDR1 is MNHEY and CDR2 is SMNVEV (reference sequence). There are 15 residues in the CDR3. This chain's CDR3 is CASSKGGLSGTEAFF. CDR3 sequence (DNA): TGTGCCAGCTCTAAGGGGGGGCTCTCGGGCACTGAAGCTTTCTTT.

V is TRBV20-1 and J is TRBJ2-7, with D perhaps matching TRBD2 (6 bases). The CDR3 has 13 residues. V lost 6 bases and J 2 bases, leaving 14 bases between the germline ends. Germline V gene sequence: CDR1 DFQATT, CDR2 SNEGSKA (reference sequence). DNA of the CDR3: TGCAGTGCCGGGAGAACAGACACCTACGAGCAGTACTTC. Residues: CSAGRTDTYEQYF.

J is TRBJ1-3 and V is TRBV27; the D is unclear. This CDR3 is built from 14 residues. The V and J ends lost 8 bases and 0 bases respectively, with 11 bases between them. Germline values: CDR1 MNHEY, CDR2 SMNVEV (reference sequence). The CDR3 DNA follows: TGTGCCAGCGGTAATGGGGTCTCTGGAAACACCATATATTTT. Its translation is CASGNGVSGNTIYF.

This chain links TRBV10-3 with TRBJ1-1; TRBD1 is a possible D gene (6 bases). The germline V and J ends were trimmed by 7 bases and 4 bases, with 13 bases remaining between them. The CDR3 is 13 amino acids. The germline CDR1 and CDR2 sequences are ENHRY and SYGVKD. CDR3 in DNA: TGTGCCATCACTGATGACAGGTCCACTGAAGCTTTCTTT. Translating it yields CAITDDRSTEAFF.

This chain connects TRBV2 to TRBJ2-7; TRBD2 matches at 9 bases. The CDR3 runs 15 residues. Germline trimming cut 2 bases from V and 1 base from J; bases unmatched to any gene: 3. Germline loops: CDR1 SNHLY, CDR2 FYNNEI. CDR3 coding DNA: TGTGCCAGCAGTGAATCTAGCGGGGCATCCTACGAGCAGTACTTC. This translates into CASSESSGASYEQYF.

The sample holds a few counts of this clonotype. CDR3 protein: CASSLVGTRSSEQYF. The CDR3 DNA is TGTGCCAGCAGCTTAGTGGGGACTAGGAGCTCCGAGCAGTACTTC. The chain employs TRBV7-2 and TRBJ2-7, with 8 bases fitting TRBD2. The CDR3 has 15 amino acids. The germline CDR1 and CDR2 sequences are SGHTA and FQGNSA. The ends lost 1 base at V and 6 bases at J; junction bases unmatched: 8.

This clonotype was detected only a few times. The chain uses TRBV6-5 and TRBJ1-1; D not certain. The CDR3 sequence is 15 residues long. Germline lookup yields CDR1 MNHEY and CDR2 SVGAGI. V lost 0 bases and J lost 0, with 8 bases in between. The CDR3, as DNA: TGTGCCAGCAGTTACTCCGGGAGCTTGAACACTGAAGCTTTCTTT. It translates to CASSYSGSLNTEAFF.

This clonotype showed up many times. CDR3 in DNA: TGTGCCAGCAGCATAAAGGGGGGTGTAGATACGCAGTATTTT. It encodes CASSIKGGVDTQYF. V usage is TRBV7-2 and J usage is TRBJ2-3; tentatively, D is TRBD1 or TRBD2 (6 bases each). The CDR3 has 14 amino acids. V was cut by 5 bases and J by 5 bases, with 14 bases left in between. Germline CDR1 SGHTA, CDR2 FQGNSA.

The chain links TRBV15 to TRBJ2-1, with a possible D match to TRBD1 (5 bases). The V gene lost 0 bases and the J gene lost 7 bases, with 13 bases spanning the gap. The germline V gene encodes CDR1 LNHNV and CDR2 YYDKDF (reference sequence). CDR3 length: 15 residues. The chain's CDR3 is CATSRDDDSRNEQFF. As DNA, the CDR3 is TGTGCCACCAGCAGAGATGATGACAGTCGGAATGAGCAGTTCTTC.

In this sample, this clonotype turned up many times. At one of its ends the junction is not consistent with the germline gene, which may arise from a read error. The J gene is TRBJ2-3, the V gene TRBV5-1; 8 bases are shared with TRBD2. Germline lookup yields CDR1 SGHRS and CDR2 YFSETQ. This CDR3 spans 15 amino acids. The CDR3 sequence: CASSLRGGSTDTQYF. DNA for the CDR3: TGTGCCAGCAGTTTACGCGGGGGGAGCACAGATACGCAGTATTTT. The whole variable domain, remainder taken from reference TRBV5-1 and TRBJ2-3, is KAGVTQTPRYLIKTRGQQVTLSCSPISGHRSVSWYQQTPGQGLQFLFEYFSETQRNKGNFPGRFSGRQFSNSRSEMNVSTLELGDSALYLCASSLRGGSTDTQYFGPGTRLTVL.

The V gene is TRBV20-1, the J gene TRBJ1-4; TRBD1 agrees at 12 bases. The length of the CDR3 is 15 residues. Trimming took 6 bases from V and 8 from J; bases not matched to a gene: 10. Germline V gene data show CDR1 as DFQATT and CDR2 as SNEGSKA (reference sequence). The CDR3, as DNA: TGCAGTGCCATCGACCCCGGGACAGGGGGCGAAAAACTGTTTTTT. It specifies CSAIDPGTGGEKLFF.

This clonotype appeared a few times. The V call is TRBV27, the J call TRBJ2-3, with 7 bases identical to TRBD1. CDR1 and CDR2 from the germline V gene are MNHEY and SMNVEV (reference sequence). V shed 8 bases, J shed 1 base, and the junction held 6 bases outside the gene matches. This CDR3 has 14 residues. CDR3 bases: TGTGCCAGCTCGGGACAGACACGCACAGATACGCAGTATTTT. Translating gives CASSGQTRTDTQYF.

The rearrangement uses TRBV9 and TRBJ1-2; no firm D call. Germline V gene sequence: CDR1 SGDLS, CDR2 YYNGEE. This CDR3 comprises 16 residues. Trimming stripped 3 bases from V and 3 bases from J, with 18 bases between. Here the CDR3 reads CASSEKLTGLDYGYTF. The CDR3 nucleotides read TGTGCCAGCAGCGAGAAACTAACCGGGCTCGACTATGGCTACACCTTC.

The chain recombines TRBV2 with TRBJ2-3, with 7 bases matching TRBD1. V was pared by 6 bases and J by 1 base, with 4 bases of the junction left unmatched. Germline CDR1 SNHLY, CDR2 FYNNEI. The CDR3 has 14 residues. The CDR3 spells CASRGDSGTDTQYF. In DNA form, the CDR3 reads TGTGCCAGCAGGGGGGACAGTGGCACAGATACGCAGTATTTT.

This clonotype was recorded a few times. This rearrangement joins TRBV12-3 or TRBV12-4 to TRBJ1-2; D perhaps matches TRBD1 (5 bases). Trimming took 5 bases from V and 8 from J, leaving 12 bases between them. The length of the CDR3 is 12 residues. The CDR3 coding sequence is TGTGCCAGCAGTGGGGGGTTTTCGGGCTACACCTTC. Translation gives CASSGGFSGYTF.

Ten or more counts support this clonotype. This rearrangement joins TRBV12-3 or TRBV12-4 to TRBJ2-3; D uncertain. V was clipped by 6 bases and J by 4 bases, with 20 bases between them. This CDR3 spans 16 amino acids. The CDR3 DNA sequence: TGTGCCAGCAGCCCGGTTAGCACATCATTGGCAGATACGCAGTATTTT. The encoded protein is CASSPVSTSLADTQYF.

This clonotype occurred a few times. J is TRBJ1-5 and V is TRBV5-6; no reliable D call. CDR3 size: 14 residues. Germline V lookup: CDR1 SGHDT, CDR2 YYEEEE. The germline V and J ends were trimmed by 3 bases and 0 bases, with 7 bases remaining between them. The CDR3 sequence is CASSSTYSNQPQHF. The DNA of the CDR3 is TGTGCCAGCAGCTCAACGTATAGCAATCAGCCCCAGCATTTT.

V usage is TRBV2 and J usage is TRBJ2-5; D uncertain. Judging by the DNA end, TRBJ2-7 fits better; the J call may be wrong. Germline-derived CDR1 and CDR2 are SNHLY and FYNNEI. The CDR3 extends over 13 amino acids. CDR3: CACEVAADNEQYF. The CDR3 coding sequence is TGTGCCTGTGAGGTGGCAGCCGATAACGAGCAGTACTTC.

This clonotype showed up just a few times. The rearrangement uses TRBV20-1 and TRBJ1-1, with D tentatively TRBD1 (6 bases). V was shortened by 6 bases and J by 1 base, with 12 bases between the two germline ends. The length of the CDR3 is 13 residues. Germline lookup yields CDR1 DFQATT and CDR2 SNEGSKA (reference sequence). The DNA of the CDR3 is TGCAGTGCAGAACAGGGAACGAACACTGAAGCTTTCTTT. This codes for CSAEQGTNTEAFF.

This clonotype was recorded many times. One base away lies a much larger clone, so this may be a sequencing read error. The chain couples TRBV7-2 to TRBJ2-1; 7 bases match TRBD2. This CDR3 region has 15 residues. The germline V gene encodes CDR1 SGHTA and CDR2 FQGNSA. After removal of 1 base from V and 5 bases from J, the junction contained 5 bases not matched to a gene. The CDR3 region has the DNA TGTGCCAGCAGCTTAGGGGGGGGGTCCCACAATGAGCAGTTCTTC. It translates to CASSLGGGSHNEQFF.

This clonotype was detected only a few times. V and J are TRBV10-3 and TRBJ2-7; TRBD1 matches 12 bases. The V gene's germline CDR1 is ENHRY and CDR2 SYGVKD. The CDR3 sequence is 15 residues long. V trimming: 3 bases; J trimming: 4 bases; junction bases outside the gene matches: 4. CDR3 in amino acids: CAISDPGQGAYEQYF. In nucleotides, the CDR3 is TGTGCCATCAGTGACCCGGGACAGGGGGCGTACGAGCAGTACTTC.

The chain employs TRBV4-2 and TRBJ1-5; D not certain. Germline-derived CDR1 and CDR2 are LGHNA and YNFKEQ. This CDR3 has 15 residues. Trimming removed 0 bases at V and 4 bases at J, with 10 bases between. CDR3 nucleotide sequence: TGTGCCAGCAGCCAAGATTTAGAGACGAATCAGCCCCAGCATTTT. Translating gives CASSQDLETNQPQHF.

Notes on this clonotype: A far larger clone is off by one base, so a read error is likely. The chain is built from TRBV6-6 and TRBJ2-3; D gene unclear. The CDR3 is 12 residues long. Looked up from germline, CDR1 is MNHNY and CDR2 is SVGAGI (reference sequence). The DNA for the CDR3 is TGTGCCGGCAGTCCCCAAGGGGATACGCAGTATTTT. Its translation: CAGSPQGDTQYF.

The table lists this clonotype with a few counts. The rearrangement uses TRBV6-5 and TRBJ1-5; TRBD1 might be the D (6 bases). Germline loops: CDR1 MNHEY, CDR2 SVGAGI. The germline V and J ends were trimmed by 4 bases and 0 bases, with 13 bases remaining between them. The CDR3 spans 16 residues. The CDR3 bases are TGTGCCAGCAGTTCGGGACATGGAAATAGCAATCAGCCCCAGCATTTT. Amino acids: CASSSGHGNSNQPQHF.

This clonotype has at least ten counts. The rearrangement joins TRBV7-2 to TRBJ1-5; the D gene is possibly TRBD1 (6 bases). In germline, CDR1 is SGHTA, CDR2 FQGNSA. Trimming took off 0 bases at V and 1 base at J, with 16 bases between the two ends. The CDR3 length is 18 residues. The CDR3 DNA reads TGTGCCAGCAGCTTAGCCGGGGGGCCGGGAGTAAGCAATCAGCCCCAGCATTTT. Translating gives CASSLAGGPGVSNQPQHF.

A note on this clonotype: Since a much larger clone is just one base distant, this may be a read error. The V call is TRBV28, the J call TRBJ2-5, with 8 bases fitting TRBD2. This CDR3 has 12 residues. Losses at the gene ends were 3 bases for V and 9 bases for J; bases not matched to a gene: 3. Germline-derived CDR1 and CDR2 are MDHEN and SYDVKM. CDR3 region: CASSFRREAQYF. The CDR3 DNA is TGTGCCAGCAGTTTTAGGCGGGAGGCCCAGTACTTC. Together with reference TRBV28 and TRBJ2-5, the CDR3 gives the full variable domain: DVKVTQSSRYLVKRTGEKVFLECVQDMDHENMFWYRQDPGLGLRLIYFSYDVKMKEKGDIPEGYSVSREKKERFSLILESASTNQTSMYLCASSFRREAQYFGPGTRLLVL.